The 8 T cell receptor beta chains reported below all come from one sample, sequenced in a study of blood T cells in healthy people across ages. It was with a sample-barcoded 5' primer and a J-beta primer mix that a second PCR of roughly 7 to 12 cycles was run. In TCRdb, the 5' RACE reads were re-called with MiXCR into one record per CDR3 protein. The table includes roughly 560,000 distinct CDR3 sequences, 20% to 30% detected once. The sample also formed part of further work on T cells of mothers and their children.

The source material was blood. The receptor source for this set is a boy aged 5-17 years in good health.

This clonotype was found a few times. This chain joins TRBV7-2 and TRBJ2-5; 8 nucleotides agree with TRBD1. This CDR3 region has 14 residues. Germline CDR1 and CDR2: SGHTA and FQGNSA. V gave up 2 bases and J gave up 3 bases; unmatched junction bases: 2. CDR3 in amino acids: CASSLRQGKETQYF. DNA of the CDR3: TGTGCCAGCAGCTTAAGACAGGGGAAAGAGACCCAGTACTTC.

The J gene is TRBJ2-3, the V gene TRBV4-3; a possible D gene is TRBD1 (6 bases). Trimming removed 4 bases at V and 2 bases at J, with 16 bases between. From germline, CDR1 is LGHNA and CDR2 YSLEER. The CDR3 contains 16 residues. This chain's CDR3 is CASSLGQLVSTDTQYF. CDR3 DNA: TGCGCCAGCAGCCTCGGACAGCTAGTTTCCACAGATACGCAGTATTTT.

The gene calls are TRBV6-2 or TRBV6-3 and TRBJ1-2; possibly TRBD1 for D (6 bases). V gave up 6 bases and J gave up 6 bases, with 14 bases separating them. Germline V gene sequence: CDR1 MNHEY, CDR2 SVGEGT. The CDR3 has 13 amino acids. DNA of the CDR3: TGTGCCAGCAGCGATCAGGGGAAAGATGGCTACACCTTC. It yields the protein CASSDQGKDGYTF.

This clonotype was seen a few times. The chain joins TRBV6-5 to TRBJ2-3; D gene unclear. Per germline, CDR1 MNHEY and CDR2 SVGAGI. The CDR3 has 12 residues. Trimming pared 10 bases from V and 6 bases from J, leaving 14 bases between. CDR3 bases: TGTGCCACCGGCCCAAGTGGCGATACGCAGTATTTT. Its protein product is CATGPSGDTQYF.

This chain joins TRBV7-9 and TRBJ2-5; D might be TRBD1 or TRBD2, each matching 6 bases. Germline assignment: CDR1 SEHNR and CDR2 FQNEAQ (reference sequence). This CDR3 spans 15 amino acids. The V gene lost 3 bases and the J gene lost 0 bases, with 11 bases spanning the gap. Written as DNA, the CDR3 is TGTGCCAGCAGCTTTGGGGGGCTCCACCAAGAGACCCAGTACTTC. Translating gives CASSFGGLHQETQYF.

This chain connects TRBV5-1 to TRBJ1-2, with a possible D match to TRBD1 (5 bases). Germline V gene data show CDR1 as SGHRS and CDR2 as YFSETQ. The germline V and J ends were trimmed by 0 bases and 6 bases, with 15 bases remaining between them. The CDR3 has 15 amino acids. This CDR3 is CASSLGWGRTDGYTF. The CDR3 coding sequence is TGCGCCAGCAGCTTGGGCTGGGGGAGGACTGATGGCTACACCTTC.

The chain is built from TRBV6-2 or TRBV6-3 and TRBJ2-5, with 11 positions matching TRBD1. From germline, CDR1 is MNHEY and CDR2 SVGEGT. The CDR3 runs to 14 residues. J lost 0 bases, V lost 10 bases, and 4 bases had no gene match. CDR3 bases: TGTGCCACCCGGGACAGGGGGTACCAAGAGACCCAGTACTTC. Translated, it gives CATRDRGYQETQYF.

This clonotype has a handful of counts. The chain employs TRBV27 and TRBJ2-7; possibly TRBD1 for D (5 bases). The CDR3 loop spans 14 amino acids. The V and J ends lost 3 bases and 1 base respectively, with 10 bases between them. Germline assignment: CDR1 MNHEY and CDR2 SMNVEV (reference sequence). CDR3 protein: CASSFQGKSYEQYF. In DNA, the CDR3 is TGTGCCAGCAGTTTCCAGGGAAAGTCCTACGAGCAGTACTTC.